The text below deals with one T cell receptor (beta chain). This sequence may be a read error, since a much larger clone differs from it by one base. This sample was taken from a study of molecular identifiers for immune sequencing clone quantification. Germline CDR1 and CDR2: SGHRS and YFSETQ. The CDR3 extends over 15 amino acids. Making the bulk TCR libraries relied on previously described methods and listed TCR primers. A single record per CDR3 protein comes from TCRdb applying MiXCR to the PCR reads. The sample comprises about 320,000 distinct CDR3 sequences, 20% to 25% of which are singletons, and approximately 0.85% rests with the top ten.

This chain uses TRBV5-1 with TRBJ2-1; D call uncertain. Input material: naive CD8+ T cells from blood, with Jurkat cell RNA spiked in. Subset denoted: FACS-sorted CD8+CD4-CCR7+CD45RA+ naive T cells. This clonotype was obtained from a human donor in good health. Some libraries in this study had Jurkat cell RNA spiked in. The CDR3 DNA reads TGCGCCAGCAGCAAAGAAGCGCCTACCTACAATGAGCAGCTCTTC. This gives the protein CASSKEAPTYNEQLF.